Reported below is one T cell receptor beta chain. No antigen is known for it. This sample was included in a study of CD8 T cells in Susac syndrome. General study results and limits: Individuals included in the TCR sequencing and HLA analysis were acknowledged by the study to be relatively few in number.

Random hexamers served to reverse transcribe about 0.5 to 1 ug RNA. Amplification of TCR beta CDR3 by immunoSEQ multiplex PCR spanned 54 Vbeta and 13 Jbeta. TCRdb recomputed calls from the immunoSEQ multiplex PCR reads with MiXCR, one row per CDR3 protein. The sample holds about 290,000 distinct CDR3 sequences, approximately 90% seen once. Trimming shortened V by 2 bases and J by 3 bases, and 17 bases separated the two germline ends. This CDR3 contains 16 residues. TCR beta from blood CD8+ and CD4+ T cells was sequenced. The CD8+ and CD4+ T cells were negatively isolated, with the TEMRA cells enriched by FACS.

The receptor was derived from a human donor with multiple sclerosis. Sequencing was performed on CD8+ T cells from PBMCs. V and J are TRBV12-3 or TRBV12-4 and TRBJ2-7; D tentatively reads TRBD1 or TRBD2 (5 bases each). CDR3 protein: CASSLKRGTWSYEQYF. The CDR3 DNA reads TGTGCCAGCAGTTTAAAGAGGGGAACCTGGAGCTACGAGCAGTACTTC.